These 14 T cell receptor beta chains were sequenced from one sample in a study of cytomegalovirus exposure and HLA in healthy donors. The PCR contained 60 Vbeta and 13 Jbeta primers. The method was immunoSEQ multiplex PCR; TCRdb's version includes in-frame clones alone and lacks a portion of them. The top ten hold 4% to 6.5% of the sample, which has around 140,000 clones, around 87% seen once. The sequencing input was PBMCs. Receptors originate from a woman in her 30s in good health and CMV-seronegative.

Written as DNA, the CDR3 is TGCGCCAGCAGCCGCTTATCCCTACAGGGGGCGTACTATGGCTACACCTTC. It is translated as CASSRLSLQGAYYGYTF. The chain has TRBV4-1 and TRBJ1-2; TRBD1 matches 9 bases. V lost 4 bases to trimming and J lost 3 bases; unmatched junction nucleotides: 12. The CDR3 is 17 amino acids. Per the germline V gene, CDR1 is MGHRA and CDR2 is YSYEKL.

The chain has TRBV27 and TRBJ1-5; D gene ambiguous. V gave up 5 bases and J gave up 0 bases, with 5 bases separating them. The CDR3 covers 13 residues. The germline gives CDR1 MNHEY, CDR2 SMNVEV (reference sequence). The CDR3 nucleotides read TGTGCCAGCAGTCGCTATAGCAATCAGCCCCAGCATTTT. It is translated as CASSRYSNQPQHF.

This chain connects TRBV6-6 to TRBJ2-7; D unclear. The CDR3 totals 11 residues. The V end lost 9 bases, the J end lost 3 bases, and 9 bases lay between the germline ends. Germline assignment: CDR1 MNHNY and CDR2 SVGAGI (reference sequence). Here the CDR3 reads CASRAIYEQYF. The CDR3 bases are TGTGCCAGTAGAGCAATCTACGAGCAGTACTTC.

The J gene is TRBJ2-1, the V gene TRBV6-1, with 12 bases fitting TRBD1. Germline V lookup: CDR1 MNHNS, CDR2 SASEGT. This CDR3 has 16 residues. J lost 8 bases, V lost 3 bases, and 8 bases had no gene match. DNA of the CDR3: TGTGCCAGCAGTGATGCCGGGACAGGGGGCAGGGATGAGCAGTTCTTC. It yields the protein CASSDAGTGGRDEQFF.

This clone was seen a single time. The V and J genes are TRBV5-1 and TRBJ2-1; the match to TRBD2 covers 8 bases. This CDR3 contains 15 residues. The germline CDR1 and CDR2 sequences are SGHRS and YFSETQ. The ends lost 0 bases at V and 7 bases at J; junction bases unmatched: 6. The CDR3 region is CASSLVGSGKNEQFF. The CDR3, as DNA: TGCGCCAGCAGCTTGGTTGGTAGCGGGAAAAATGAGCAGTTCTTC.

The chain is built from TRBV10-3 and TRBJ2-7; D perhaps matches TRBD1 (5 bases). V lost 4 bases and J 2 bases, leaving 6 bases between the germline ends. The CDR3 is 12 amino acids. Germline CDR1 ENHRY, CDR2 SYGVKD. CDR3 loop: CAISGQTYEQYF. The DNA of the CDR3 is TGTGCCATCAGTGGACAGACCTACGAGCAGTACTTC.

This chain connects TRBV29-1 to TRBJ2-5; 7 bases are a match to TRBD2. The J call could be wrong; TRBJ2-7 is a better fit for the DNA end. Germline CDR1 is SQVTM and CDR2 is ANQGSEA. This CDR3 is 14 amino acids long. CDR3 in DNA: TGCAGCGTTGTGGTGGGCGGGAGTTTGTACGAGCAGTACTTC. It translates to CSVVVGGSLYEQYF.

This clone was seen just once. J is TRBJ2-1 and V is TRBV5-4; TRBD2 matches at 7 bases. Germline CDR1 is SGHNT and CDR2 is YYREEE (reference sequence). The junction had 7 bases not matched to a gene; V was cut back by 3 bases and J by 4 bases. This CDR3 spans 15 amino acids. CDR3 sequence reads: CASSSGGTTYNEQFF. CDR3 nucleotide sequence: TGTGCCAGCAGCTCTGGCGGGACTACTTACAATGAGCAGTTCTTC. Full variable domain (rest looked up from reference TRBV5-4 and TRBJ2-1): ETGVTQSPTHLIKTRGQQVTLRCSSQSGHNTVSWYQQALGQGPQFIFQYYREEENGRGNFPPRFSGLQFPNYSSELNVNALELDDSALYLCASSSGGTTYNEQFFGPGTRLTVL.

The chain employs TRBV15 and TRBJ2-7, with D possibly matching TRBD2 (5 bases). The germline CDR1 and CDR2 sequences are LNHNV and YYDKDF (reference sequence). This CDR3 has 12 amino acids. Trimming left V 4 bases short and J 9 bases short, with 13 bases between. CDR3 amino acids: CATSTDGGLQYF. In DNA form, the CDR3 reads TGTGCCACCAGCACCGACGGAGGCTTGCAGTACTTC.

V is TRBV7-8 and J is TRBJ2-7, with 14 bases that match TRBD2. The V and J ends lost 4 bases and 6 bases, in that order; junction bases with no gene match: 8. Germline assignment: CDR1 SGHVS and CDR2 FQNEAQ. The CDR3 is 16 amino acids. As DNA, the CDR3 is TGTGCCAGCAGCTACGGACTAGCGGGGGGACTGGGCGAGCAGTACTTC. Protein sequence: CASSYGLAGGLGEQYF.

V and J are TRBV19 and TRBJ2-3; TRBD1 is a possible D gene (6 bases). Germline values: CDR1 LNHDA, CDR2 SQIVND (reference sequence). The CDR3 consists of 13 residues. V was pared by 5 bases and J by 6 bases, with 12 bases between. Written as DNA, the CDR3 is TGTGCCAGTAGTTACAGGGTTGGGGATACGCAGTATTTT. Translation gives CASSYRVGDTQYF.

J is TRBJ2-1 and V is TRBV19, with 9 bases lining up with TRBD1. The CDR3 has 14 residues. Germline V lookup: CDR1 LNHDA, CDR2 SQIVND (reference sequence). Trimming cost V 6 bases and J 7 bases; bases outside gene matches: 7. The CDR3: CASRETGGSNEQFF. CDR3 bases: TGTGCCAGTAGAGAAACAGGGGGCTCAAATGAGCAGTTCTTC. The whole variable domain, filled in from reference TRBV19 and TRBJ2-1, reads DGGITQSPKYLFRKEGQNVTLSCEQNLNHDAMYWYRQDPGQGLRLIYYSQIVNDFQKGDIAEGYSVSREKKESFPLTVTSAQKNPTAFYLCASRETGGSNEQFFGPGTRLTVL.

The chain joins TRBV18 to TRBJ2-1; no firm D call. The ends were cut back, 6 bases at V and 8 bases at J, with 11 bases in the middle. CDR1 and CDR2 (germline): KGHSH, LQKENI. The CDR3 extends over 12 amino acids. CDR3 amino acids: CASSKAGYEQFF. The CDR3 DNA sequence: TGTGCCAGCTCCAAGGCAGGTTATGAGCAGTTCTTC.

The rearrangement joins TRBV19 to TRBJ2-5, with 12 bases lining up with TRBD2. The closer fit of TRBJ2-7 to the DNA end suggests the J call may be wrong. This CDR3 has 15 amino acids. Germline lookup yields CDR1 LNHDA and CDR2 SQIVND (reference sequence). The CDR3 nucleotides are TGTGCCAGTAGGACTAGCGGGAGTATAGCCTACGAGCAGTACTTC. Protein: CASRTSGSIAYEQYF.